The sequence of this T cell receptor (beta chain) was determined in a study of blood T cell repertoires in COVID-19. Overall study context: Acute and convalescent COVID-19 samples came from the United States, Italy and Spain. Sources were T cells, B-cell-depleted T cells, or PBMCs; the material itself was cDNA or gDNA.

Profiling relied on immunoSEQ multiplex PCR, and the TCRdb table lists in-frame clones only, not all of them. The data show approximately 140,000 clones, with 80% to 90% seen just once and more than 1.5% held by the top ten. Trimming at V came to 5 bases and at J to 4 bases, leaving 8 bases not matched to a gene. Germline CDR1 is LGHNA and CDR2 is YSLEER. CDR3 size: 15 residues. This clone has a single count. Sequenced input: peripheral blood. The sequence was collected from a woman aged 60 to 75 with acute or convalescent COVID-19. This chain links TRBV4-3 with TRBJ2-1; 7 bases fit TRBD2. CDR3 in DNA: TGCGCCAGCAGCTACGGACTAGACTCTTACAATGAGCAGTTCTTC. Its translation is CASSYGLDSYNEQFF.